These 20 T cell receptor beta chains were all obtained from the same sample, sequenced in a study of blood T cells in healthy people across ages. Primers used in a second PCR of about 6 to 11 cycles were a sample-barcoded 5' primer and a J-beta primer mix. MiXCR, run by TCRdb on the 5' RACE reads, gives a single entry per CDR3 protein. The sample records over 1,500,000 distinct CDR3 sequences, around 42% being singletons. Sequenced material: blood. The receptors shown here come from a human donor in good health.

The chain is built from TRBV7-9 and TRBJ2-3, with D possibly TRBD2 on 5 matching bases. CDR3 size: 16 residues. Trimming removed 4 bases from V and 2 bases from J, with 16 bases in between. Germline CDR1 SEHNR, CDR2 FQNEAQ (reference sequence). CDR3 DNA: TGTGCCAGCAGCTACCACCGGGATTTGGACACAGATACGCAGTATTTT. As protein: CASSYHRDLDTDTQYF.

The sample holds a few counts of this clonotype. This chain uses TRBV7-2 with TRBJ1-4; 9 nucleotides match TRBD1. The CDR3 is made up of 16 amino acids. The germline CDR1 and CDR2 sequences are SGHTA and FQGNSA. V lost 1 base and J lost 7; bases outside the gene matches: 7. The CDR3 DNA is TGTGCCAGCAGCTTAGACAGGGGGCGTATGAGTGAAAAACTGTTTTTT. It yields the protein CASSLDRGRMSEKLFF. The complete variable domain, with remaining parts taken from reference TRBV7-2 and TRBJ1-4, reads GAGVSQSPSNKVTEKGKDVELRCDPISGHTALYWYRQSLGQGLEFLIYFQGNSAPDKSGLPSDRFSAERTGGSVSTLTIQRTQQEDSAVYLCASSLDRGRMSEKLFFGSGTQLSVL.

This clonotype was seen a few times. The rearrangement joins TRBV2 to TRBJ2-3, with 8 positions matching TRBD1. The CDR3 totals 15 residues. Germline lookup yields CDR1 SNHLY and CDR2 FYNNEI. Germline trimming cut 7 bases from V and 6 bases from J; bases unmatched to any gene: 12. Here the CDR3 DNA reads TGTGCCAGCAACCCGGACAGGGCTTTGGGCGATACGCAGTATTTT. This sequence encodes CASNPDRALGDTQYF.

This clonotype was counted a single time. The chain carries TRBV7-2 and TRBJ2-1, with 7 positions matching TRBD1. The CDR3 is 14 residues long. V was clipped by 6 bases and J by 7 bases; unmatched bases: 9. CDR1 is SGHTA, CDR2 FQGNSA, per germline. For the CDR3, the DNA is TGTGCCAGCAGGTTGGCGACAGGGCAAAATGAGCAGTTCTTC. As protein: CASRLATGQNEQFF. Looking up the rest from reference TRBV7-2 and TRBJ2-1 gives the full variable domain: GAGVSQSPSNKVTEKGKDVELRCDPISGHTALYWYRQSLGQGLEFLIYFQGNSAPDKSGLPSDRFSAERTGGSVSTLTIQRTQQEDSAVYLCASRLATGQNEQFFGPGTRLTVL.

The V and J genes are TRBV4-2 and TRBJ2-7; 9 bases align to TRBD2. The V gene's germline CDR1 is LGHNA and CDR2 YNFKEQ. With V trimmed by 4 bases and J by 4 bases, 11 bases remained unmatched. This CDR3 is built from 16 residues. CDR3 region: CASSPMGASGEYEQYF. The CDR3 nucleotides read TGTGCCAGCAGCCCGATGGGGGCTAGCGGGGAATACGAGCAGTACTTC.

This clonotype has more than one count but fewer than ten. This rearrangement joins TRBV29-1 to TRBJ2-7, with 12 bases that match TRBD1. The CDR3 spans 15 residues. Germline CDR1 reads SQVTM; CDR2 reads ANQGSEA. Trimming cost V 1 base and J 5 bases; bases outside gene matches: 6. Written as DNA, the CDR3 is TGCAGCGTTGAAGGGACGGGACAGGGGGCGGACGAGCAGTACTTC. This translates into CSVEGTGQGADEQYF.

V and J are TRBV9 and TRBJ1-3; D gene unclear. From germline, CDR1 is SGDLS and CDR2 YYNGEE. The V end lost 3 bases, the J end lost 1 base, and 5 bases lay between the germline ends. The CDR3 runs to 13 residues. The CDR3 reads CASSGGSGNTIYF. CDR3 nucleotide sequence: TGTGCCAGCAGCGGAGGGTCTGGAAACACCATATATTTT.

This clonotype was counted only a few times. The rearrangement links TRBV19 to TRBJ2-7, with D unclear. The germline CDR1 and CDR2 sequences are LNHDA and SQIVND (reference sequence). The CDR3 totals 15 residues. Between the trimmed V and J ends, which lost 5 bases and 1 base, there was a span of 15 bases. This chain's CDR3 is CASSPKDGYSYEQYF. In DNA, the CDR3 is TGTGCCAGTAGTCCCAAGGACGGATATTCCTACGAGCAGTACTTC.

This clonotype was counted a few times. This chain connects TRBV29-1 to TRBJ2-1, with D maybe TRBD2 (5 bases). CDR3 length: 12 amino acids. V gave up 7 bases and J gave up 2 bases, with 9 bases separating them. CDR1 and CDR2 from the germline V gene are SQVTM and ANQGSEA. The CDR3 bases are TGCAGCGGCATCGGGGCCTACAATGAGCAGTTCTTC. It specifies CSGIGAYNEQFF.

In its sample, this clonotype was seen a few times. The genes are TRBV7-9 and TRBJ1-2; 9 nucleotides align to TRBD1. V was pared by 10 bases and J by 8 bases, with 8 bases of the junction left unmatched. CDR1 is SEHNR, CDR2 FQNEAQ, per germline (reference sequence). The CDR3 consists of 12 residues. The CDR3 spells CATSYRGLGYTF. Here the CDR3 DNA reads TGTGCCACCAGTTACAGGGGGCTGGGCTACACCTTC.

The CDR3 DNA follows: TGTGCCAGCAGCCCGGTAGCGACGATGAGGAAACTGTTTTTT. Translating gives CASSPVATMRKLFF. The chain links TRBV3-1 to TRBJ1-4; D is uncertain. This CDR3 region has 14 residues. Trimming took off 4 bases at V and 11 bases at J, with 17 bases between the two ends. Germline V gene sequence: CDR1 LGHDT, CDR2 YNNKEL (reference sequence). Based on the CDR3 plus reference TRBV3-1 and TRBJ1-4, the full variable domain is DTAVSQTPKYLVTQMGNDKSIKCEQNLGHDTMYWYKQDSKKFLKIMFSYNNKELIINETVPNRFSPKSPDKAHLNLHINSLELGDSAVYFCASSPVATMRKLFFGSGTQLSVL.

The rearrangement joins TRBV2 to TRBJ2-6; 11 positions agree with TRBD2. CDR3 size: 16 residues. The ends lost 10 bases at V and 9 bases at J; junction bases unmatched: 14. Germline V lookup: CDR1 SNHLY, CDR2 FYNNEI. The chain's CDR3 is CATQTSGGPLHNVLTF. The DNA of the CDR3 is TGTGCCACCCAAACTAGCGGGGGTCCCCTCCACAACGTCCTGACTTTC.

This chain's CDR3 is CASSVEPGANTGELFF. CDR3 DNA sequence: TGTGCCAGCAGCGTAGAGCCAGGGGCGAACACCGGGGAGCTGTTTTTT. The V call is TRBV9, the J call TRBJ2-2; weak D call: TRBD1 (6 bases). This CDR3 has 16 residues. Germline assignment: CDR1 SGDLS and CDR2 YYNGEE. V lost 0 bases to trimming and J lost 0 bases, with 9 bases between them.

This clonotype was seen ten or more times. V gene TRBV4-3 combines with J gene TRBJ2-7; TRBD1 might be the D (5 bases). The CDR3 consists of 14 residues. Trimming took off 1 base at V and 2 bases at J, with 9 bases between the two ends. Germline-derived CDR1 and CDR2 are LGHNA and YSLEER. The CDR3 region has the DNA TGCGCCAGCAGCCAAGTAAGGGGCCCCTACGAGCAGTACTTC. Translated: CASSQVRGPYEQYF.

This clonotype came up a few times. The gene calls are TRBV10-3 and TRBJ1-1; D not resolved. CDR1 is ENHRY and CDR2 is SYGVKD in the germline V gene. The CDR3 extends over 12 amino acids. Trimming shortened V by 3 bases and J by 2 bases, and 4 bases separated the two germline ends. The CDR3 sequence: CAISELNTEAFF. CDR3 nucleotides: TGTGCCATCAGTGAACTTAACACTGAAGCTTTCTTT.

This clonotype has a handful of counts. This chain connects TRBV20-1 to TRBJ2-1; possibly TRBD2 for D (6 bases). This CDR3 is 17 amino acids long. CDR1 is DFQATT, CDR2 SNEGSKA, per germline (reference sequence). V was clipped by 6 bases and J by 4 bases, with 25 bases between them. CDR3 sequence reads: CSASTSGPNGKYNEQFF. The CDR3 coding sequence is TGCAGTGCCAGTACCAGCGGGCCCAACGGGAAGTACAATGAGCAGTTCTTC.

This clonotype was picked up a small number of times. The chain carries TRBV7-9 and TRBJ2-5, with D possibly TRBD1 on 6 matching bases. The germline gives CDR1 SEHNR, CDR2 FQNEAQ (reference sequence). Trimming removed 5 bases from V and 2 bases from J, with 24 bases in between. CDR3 length: 18 residues. The CDR3 protein is CASSRQVKPRPVQETQYF. The CDR3 coding sequence is TGTGCCAGCAGCCGACAGGTGAAACCCCGGCCGGTACAAGAGACCCAGTACTTC.

CDR3 region: CASTLSGRAYTGELFF. The CDR3 DNA sequence: TGTGCCAGCACCCTCTCGGGGCGCGCGTACACCGGGGAGCTGTTTTTT. The V gene is TRBV12-3 or TRBV12-4, the J gene TRBJ2-2; D could derive from TRBD1 or TRBD2 (5 bases each). The CDR3 is 16 amino acids. V was shortened by 7 bases and J by 3 bases, with 18 bases between the two germline ends.

The table lists this clonotype with a few counts. DNA for the CDR3: TGTGCCAGCAGTCCTACCTGGTCCCGGGGCACTGAAGCTTTCTTT. Its translation: CASSPTWSRGTEAFF. The rearrangement links TRBV2 to TRBJ1-1; D is undetermined. The CDR3 extends over 15 amino acids. Germline CDR1 is SNHLY and CDR2 is FYNNEI. V gave up 5 bases and J gave up 4 bases, with 17 bases separating them.

This clonotype was counted only a few times. V gene TRBV5-5 combines with J gene TRBJ2-1, with a possible D match to TRBD1 (6 bases). The CDR3 extends over 13 amino acids. CDR1 and CDR2 from the germline V gene are SGHKS and YYEKEE (reference sequence). Trimming removed 0 bases at V and 9 bases at J, with 10 bases between. CDR3 in DNA: TGTGCCAGCAGCTTGGTGGGGGCGGGTGAGCAGTTCTTC. Its protein product is CASSLVGAGEQFF.